These 20 T cell receptor beta chains came from one sample sequenced in a study of T cell responses to AZD1222 COVID-19 vaccine. The protocol was immunoSEQ multiplex PCR, while the TCRdb copy is restricted to in-frame clones and leaves out a portion. The sample has around 150,000 clones; about 88% are singletons. The sequencing here drew on peripheral blood, taken on day 0 of AZD1222 vaccination. These receptors all come from an adult in good health.

V is TRBV6-5 and J is TRBJ1-6, with 8 bases that match TRBD1. With 6 bases clipped from V and 14 bases from J, the junction kept 3 bases outside the gene matches. Germline V lookup: CDR1 MNHEY, CDR2 SVGAGI. There are 11 residues in the CDR3. DNA for the CDR3: TGTGCCAGCAGGGACAGGGTCTCCCTCCACTTT. Translating it yields CASRDRVSLHF.

This chain joins TRBV6-5 and TRBJ1-5; 11 bases are shared with TRBD1. With V trimmed by 2 bases and J by 4 bases, 1 base remained unmatched. The length of the CDR3 is 15 residues. Germline V gene lookup returns CDR1 MNHEY and CDR2 SVGAGI. The CDR3 sequence is CASSYGTGGNQPQHF. CDR3 bases: TGTGCCAGCAGTTACGGGACAGGGGGAAATCAGCCCCAGCATTTT.

This clone was seen only once. The chain recombines TRBV5-5 with TRBJ1-1; D is unclear. V gave up 4 bases and J gave up 4 bases, with 11 bases separating them. Germline V gene sequence: CDR1 SGHKS, CDR2 YYEKEE (reference sequence). The CDR3 runs 13 residues. The CDR3 DNA reads as TGTGCCAGCAGCCTACTCCGAGCCACTGAAGCTTTCTTT. Translating gives CASSLLRATEAFF. Full variable domain (remainder filled in from reference TRBV5-5 and TRBJ1-1): DAGVTQSPTHLIKTRGQQVTLRCSPISGHKSVSWYQQVLGQGPQFIFQYYEKEERGRGNFPDRFSARQFPNYSSELNVNALLLGDSALYLCASSLLRATEAFFGQGTRLTVV.

The chain combines TRBV6-5 with TRBJ1-1; D remains ambiguous. The ends were cut back, 2 bases at V and 0 bases at J, with 7 bases in the middle. CDR1 is MNHEY and CDR2 is SVGAGI in the germline V gene. The CDR3 loop spans 14 amino acids. CDR3 loop: CASSYRALNTEAFF. CDR3 sequence (DNA): TGTGCCAGCAGTTACAGGGCGCTGAACACTGAAGCTTTCTTT.

V and J are TRBV7-2 and TRBJ2-3; D is perhaps TRBD1 (5 bases). The germline V gene has CDR1 SGHTA and CDR2 FQGNSA. This CDR3 spans 14 amino acids. The V gene lost 0 bases and the J gene lost 2 bases, with 6 bases spanning the gap. The CDR3 DNA follows: TGTGCCAGCAGCTTAGCGGGGCCCACAGATACGCAGTATTTT. Amino acids: CASSLAGPTDTQYF. The full variable domain, its missing parts supplied by reference TRBV7-2 and TRBJ2-3, is GAGVSQSPSNKVTEKGKDVELRCDPISGHTALYWYRQSLGQGLEFLIYFQGNSAPDKSGLPSDRFSAERTGGSVSTLTIQRTQQEDSAVYLCASSLAGPTDTQYFGPGTRLTVL.

As for this clone: One junction end disagrees with the germline gene, perhaps due to a read error. The genes are TRBV7-7 and TRBJ2-5; a weak D match, TRBD1 (5 bases). The CDR3 length is 13 residues. Germline assignment: CDR1 SSHAT and CDR2 FNYEAQ (reference sequence). CDR3 residues: CASSLAREETQYF. The CDR3 nucleotides read TGTGCTAGCAGCTTAGCCAGGGAAGAGACCCAGTACTTC.

The chain links TRBV5-4 to TRBJ2-1, with a possible D match to TRBD2 (5 bases). Germline values: CDR1 SGHNT, CDR2 YYREEE (reference sequence). The CDR3 totals 14 residues. V gave up 5 bases and J gave up 5 bases, with 14 bases separating them. The chain's CDR3 is CASRTEAADNEQFF. The CDR3 nucleotides read TGTGCCAGCAGAACGGAGGCGGCAGACAATGAGCAGTTCTTC.

The chain employs TRBV4-3 and TRBJ1-4; D remains ambiguous. Germline V gene data show CDR1 as LGHNA and CDR2 as YSLEER. V lost 0 bases, J lost 0 bases, and 14 bases lay in between. CDR3 size: 18 residues. CDR3 coding DNA: TGCGCCAGCAGCCAAGATTTTCGCAGAACTGCAACTAATGAAAAACTGTTTTTT. Protein: CASSQDFRRTATNEKLFF.

The chain combines TRBV5-4 with TRBJ2-5, with D hard to call. The CDR3 totals 13 residues. The germline V gene encodes CDR1 SGHNT and CDR2 YYREEE (reference sequence). Trimming removed 1 base from V and 4 bases from J, with 8 bases in between. This CDR3 reads CASSLQIRETQYF. The CDR3 coding sequence is TGTGCCAGCAGCTTGCAGATCCGAGAGACCCAGTACTTC.

This clone was picked up one time. The CDR3 protein is CASFHRDSATNEKLFF. The DNA of the CDR3 is TGTGCCAGCTTTCACCGGGATTCTGCAACTAATGAAAAACTGTTTTTT. The gene calls are TRBV18 and TRBJ1-4, with no clear D. V lost 7 bases and J 0 bases, leaving 15 bases between the germline ends. The CDR3 has 16 residues. Germline V gene data show CDR1 as KGHSH and CDR2 as LQKENI.

Concerning this clone itself: This sample includes further DNA sequences coding for the same CDR3. The rearrangement links TRBV19 to TRBJ2-5, with no clear D. The CDR3 totals 11 residues. The V end was cut by 3 bases, the J end by 5 bases, with 4 bases between. Per the germline V gene, CDR1 is LNHDA and CDR2 is SQIVND (reference sequence). The CDR3 DNA reads TGTGCCAGTAGTATTTCGGAGACCCAGTACTTC. It yields the protein CASSISETQYF.

V usage is TRBV7-8 and J usage is TRBJ1-2; 7 positions match TRBD1. The CDR3 is 13 residues long. From germline, CDR1 is SGHVS and CDR2 FQNEAQ. V gave up 5 bases and J gave up 3 bases; unmatched junction bases: 3. In DNA form, the CDR3 reads TGTGCCAGCAGCCTCGGGACAGACTATGGCTACACCTTC. As protein: CASSLGTDYGYTF.

V and J are TRBV5-1 and TRBJ1-4; a weak D match, TRBD1 (5 bases). CDR1 and CDR2 (germline): SGHRS, YFSETQ. The CDR3 has 15 residues. With 0 bases removed from V and 5 bases from J, the gap between germline ends came to 11 bases. The CDR3 loop reads CASSLEGTINEKLFF. CDR3 nucleotide sequence: TGCGCCAGCAGCTTGGAGGGGACGATAAATGAAAAACTGTTTTTT. The whole variable domain, remainder taken from reference TRBV5-1 and TRBJ1-4, is KAGVTQTPRYLIKTRGQQVTLSCSPISGHRSVSWYQQTPGQGLQFLFEYFSETQRNKGNFPGRFSGRQFSNSRSEMNVSTLELGDSALYLCASSLEGTINEKLFFGSGTQLSVL.

The chain recombines TRBV28 with TRBJ1-1; the D is unclear. V lost 7 bases and J 2 bases, leaving 11 bases between the germline ends. Looked up from germline, CDR1 is MDHEN and CDR2 is SYDVKM. The CDR3 loop spans 13 amino acids. The chain's CDR3 is CASKSGLNTEAFF. The CDR3 bases are TGTGCCAGCAAGTCCGGACTCAACACTGAAGCTTTCTTT.

The chain recombines TRBV29-1 with TRBJ1-2; D uncertain. The V and J ends lost 7 bases and 0 bases respectively, with 9 bases between them. The V gene's germline CDR1 is SQVTM and CDR2 ANQGSEA. CDR3 length: 12 amino acids. Here the CDR3 reads CSAEPANYGYTF. The CDR3, as DNA: TGCAGCGCTGAGCCAGCTAACTATGGCTACACCTTC.

The V call is TRBV4-2, the J call TRBJ2-2; tentatively, D is TRBD1 or TRBD2 (5 bases each). Germline V lookup: CDR1 LGHNA, CDR2 YNFKEQ. Trimming pared 4 bases from V and 3 bases from J, leaving 12 bases between. The CDR3 extends over 15 amino acids. In DNA form, the CDR3 reads TGTGCCAGCAGCCCTCCGGGACCCTACACCGGGGAGCTGTTTTTT. Translated: CASSPPGPYTGELFF.

The V gene is TRBV30, the J gene TRBJ2-6; no clear D gene. Per germline, CDR1 GTSNPN and CDR2 SVGIG (reference sequence). Between the trimmed V and J ends, which lost 3 bases and 0 bases, there was a span of 9 bases. The CDR3 has 15 residues. CDR3: CAWSWSSSGANVLTF. CDR3 DNA sequence: TGTGCCTGGAGCTGGAGTTCCTCTGGGGCCAACGTCCTGACTTTC.

The V call is TRBV6-2 or TRBV6-3, the J call TRBJ2-7, with D perhaps assigned TRBD1 or TRBD2 (5 bases each). The V and J ends lost 5 bases and 3 bases respectively, with 23 bases between them. Germline CDR1 MNHEY, CDR2 SVGEGT. This CDR3 comprises 17 residues. CDR3 DNA: TGTGCCAGCAGTGCAAAAATGACGACAGCTGGGAGCTACGAGCAGTACTTC. Protein: CASSAKMTTAGSYEQYF.

The chain recombines TRBV6-1 with TRBJ1-5, with D perhaps TRBD1 (5 bases). Trimming stripped 3 bases from V and 4 bases from J, with 7 bases between. The CDR3 has 13 amino acids. The germline gives CDR1 MNHNS, CDR2 SASEGT. CDR3 nucleotide sequence: TGTGCCAGCAGTGATTCAGGGAATCAGCCCCAGCATTTT. Translated: CASSDSGNQPQHF.

The gene calls are TRBV3-1 (or the pseudogene TRBV3-2) and TRBJ1-3; D is uncertain. This CDR3 spans 16 amino acids. The germline gives CDR1 LGHDT, CDR2 YNNKEL (reference sequence). V was clipped by 2 bases and J by 4 bases, with 15 bases between them. The chain's CDR3 is CASSQPGNSRGNTIYF. The CDR3 DNA is TGTGCCAGCAGCCAACCCGGCAACAGTCGGGGAAACACCATATATTTT.